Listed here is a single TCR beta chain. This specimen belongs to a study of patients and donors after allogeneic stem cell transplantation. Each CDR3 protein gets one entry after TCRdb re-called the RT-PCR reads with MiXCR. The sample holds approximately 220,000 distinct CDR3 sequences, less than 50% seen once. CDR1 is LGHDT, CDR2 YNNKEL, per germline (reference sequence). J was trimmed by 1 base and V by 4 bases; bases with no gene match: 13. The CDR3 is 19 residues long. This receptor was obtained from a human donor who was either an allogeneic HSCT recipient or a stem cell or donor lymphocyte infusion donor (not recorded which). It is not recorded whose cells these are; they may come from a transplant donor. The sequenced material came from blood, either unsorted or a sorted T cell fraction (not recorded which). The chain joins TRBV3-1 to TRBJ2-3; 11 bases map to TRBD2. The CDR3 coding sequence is TGTGCCAGCAGCCGGTCTCTAGCGGGGGGTCCGGTCGGCACAGATACGCAGTATTTT. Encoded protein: CASSRSLAGGPVGTDTQYF.